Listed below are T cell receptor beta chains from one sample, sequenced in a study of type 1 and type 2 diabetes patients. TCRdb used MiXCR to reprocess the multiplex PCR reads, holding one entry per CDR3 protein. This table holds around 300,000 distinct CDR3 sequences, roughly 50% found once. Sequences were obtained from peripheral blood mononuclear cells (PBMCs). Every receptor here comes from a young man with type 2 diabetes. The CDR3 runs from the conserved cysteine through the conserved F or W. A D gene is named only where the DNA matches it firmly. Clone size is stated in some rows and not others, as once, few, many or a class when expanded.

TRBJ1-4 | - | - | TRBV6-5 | TGTGCCAGCAGTTACTCAACGGTCACTGAAAAACTGTTTTTT | CASSYSTVTEKLFF
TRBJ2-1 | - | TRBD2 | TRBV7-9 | TGTGCCAGCAGTGCTAGTTTTAGGACTAGCGGGAGCGGTGAGCAGTTCTTC | CASSASFRTSGSGEQFF
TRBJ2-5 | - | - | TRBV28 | TGTGCCAGCAGTTTATCGAGGGGGACCCAGTACTTC | CASSLSRGTQYF
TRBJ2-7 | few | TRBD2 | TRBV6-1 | TGTGCCAGCACCCGTCTGAGCGGGATAAGCTCCTACGAGCAGTACTTC | CASTRLSGISSYEQYF
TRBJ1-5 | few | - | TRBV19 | TGTGCCAGTAGTATTTGGGGGGGCAGCGAGCCCCAGCATTTT | CASSIWGGSEPQHF
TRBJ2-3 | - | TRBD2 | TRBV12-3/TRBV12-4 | TGTGCCAGCATTCCGTTTAGCGGGACCCGAACAGATACGCAGTATTTT | CASIPFSGTRTDTQYF
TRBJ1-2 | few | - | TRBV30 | TGTGCCTGGAATTACGGGGACGTGTACTATGGCTACACCTTC | CAWNYGDVYYGYTF
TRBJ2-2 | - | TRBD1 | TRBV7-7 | TGTGCTAGCACCCAGGGCCAGGGGGACGCCGGGGAGCTGTTTTTT | CASTQGQGDAGELFF
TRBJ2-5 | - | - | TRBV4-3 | TGCGCCAGCATGACTCGCGAGACCCAGTATTTC | CASMTRETQYF
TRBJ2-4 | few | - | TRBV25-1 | TGTGCCAGCAGTGAAGGGGAAGGCAAAAACATTCAGTACTTC | CASSEGEGKNIQYF
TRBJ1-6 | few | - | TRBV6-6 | TGTGCCAGCAGTTCCGAGACAGATAATTCACCCCTCCACTTT | CASSSETDNSPLHF
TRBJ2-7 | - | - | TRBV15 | TGTGCCAGCAGCATCAGGGGCAGGAGCTCCTACGAGCAGTACTTC | CASSIRGRSSYEQYF
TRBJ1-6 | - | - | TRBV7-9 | TGTGCCAGCAGCTCCAGGGTAGGGAGCAATTCACCCCTCCACTTT | CASSSRVGSNSPLHF
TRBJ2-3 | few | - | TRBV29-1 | TGCAGCGTCGGCGAATCAGGCACAGATACGCAGTATTTT | CSVGESGTDTQYF
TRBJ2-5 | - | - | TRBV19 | TGTGCCAGTAGTATATCTACACAGTACCAAGAGACCCAGTACTTC | CASSISTQYQETQYF
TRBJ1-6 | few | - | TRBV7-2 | TGTGCCAGCAGCTTAGCAGGCCCCAATAATTCACCCCTCCACTTT | CASSLAGPNNSPLHF
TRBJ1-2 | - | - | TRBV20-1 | TGCAGTGCTAGCCCCGTCATGGCAGGGGAGGATGGCTACACCTTC | CSASPVMAGEDGYTF
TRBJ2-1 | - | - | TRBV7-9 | TGTGCCAGCAGCCCACGTGGGTCGCGCTCCTACAATGAGCAGTTCTTC | CASSPRGSRSYNEQFF
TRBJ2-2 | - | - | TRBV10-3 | TGTGCCATCAGTGAGGTCACCGCCGGGGAGCTGTTTTTT | CAISEVTAGELFF
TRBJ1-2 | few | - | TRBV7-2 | TGTGCCAGCAGCCAAGCAGGACTCTATGGCTACACCTTC | CASSQAGLYGYTF
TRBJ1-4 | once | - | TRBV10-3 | TGTGCCAGCAGTCTTCGGACGCCCAATGAAAAACTGGTTTTT | CASSLRTPNEKLVF
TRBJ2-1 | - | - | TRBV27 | TGTGCCAGCAGTTTTTATTCCTACAATGAGCAGTTCTTC | CASSFYSYNEQFF
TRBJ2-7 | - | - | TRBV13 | TGTGCCAGCAGTTTAGTGAAGGGTCCTTTTGGATACGAGCAGTACTTC | CASSLVKGPFGYEQYF
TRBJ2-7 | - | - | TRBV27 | TGTGCCAGCAGTTCCGGACAGTACTACGAGCAGTACTTC | CASSSGQYYEQYF
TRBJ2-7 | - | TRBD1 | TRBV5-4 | TGTGCCAGCAGCCCGGGACAGCGTTCCTACGAGCAGTACTTC | CASSPGQRSYEQYF
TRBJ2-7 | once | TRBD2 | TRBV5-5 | TGCGCCAGCAGCCAAGAGTTTCCGGGACTAGCGGAACTTAGCTCCTACGAGCAGTACTTC | CASSQEFPGLAELSSYEQYF
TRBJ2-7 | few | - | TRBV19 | TGTGCCAGTAGTATTGTAAGGGGGAGTCCCAACGAGCAGTACTTC | CASSIVRGSPNEQYF
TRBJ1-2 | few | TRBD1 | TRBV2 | TGTGCCAGCAAAGGGACAGGGCGGGGTGGCTACACCTTC | CASKGTGRGGYTF
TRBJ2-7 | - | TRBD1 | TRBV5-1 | TGCGCCAGCAGGCGCACCGGGACAGACTTGTTGGAGCAGTACTTC | CASRRTGTDLLEQYF
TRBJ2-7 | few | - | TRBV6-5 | TGTGCCAGCAGTTACTCGTCAGGGGAAGAGCAGTACTTC | CASSYSSGEEQYF
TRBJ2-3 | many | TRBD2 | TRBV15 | TGTGCCACCGGTCGGGGACTAGCCAGCACAGATACGCAGTATTTT | CATGRGLASTDTQYF
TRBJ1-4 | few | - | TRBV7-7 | TGTGCCAGCAGCCCCTCCACGGGGACGGGTGAAAAACTGTTTTTT | CASSPSTGTGEKLFF
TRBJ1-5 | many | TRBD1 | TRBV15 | TGTGCCACCAGCAATTTACAGGGGGAGCATATTCAGCCCCAGCATTTT | CATSNLQGEHIQPQHF
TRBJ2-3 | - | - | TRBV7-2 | TGTGCCAGCAGCTCCGGACCGATTCCACGTACAGATACGCAGTATTTT | CASSSGPIPRTDTQYF
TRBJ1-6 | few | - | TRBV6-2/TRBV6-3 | TGTGCCAGCTCGGAACAGGAGAATTCACCCCTCCACTTT | CASSEQENSPLHF
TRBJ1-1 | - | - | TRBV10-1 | TGCGCCAGCAGTGAGTGGGGGAACACTGAAGCTTTCTTT | CASSEWGNTEAFF
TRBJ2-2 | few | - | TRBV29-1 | TGCAGCGTTCGCGAACGTGATTGGAACACCGGGGAGCTGTTTTTT | CSVRERDWNTGELFF
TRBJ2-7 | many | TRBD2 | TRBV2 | TGTGCCAGCAGCCCTGGGGTTGGCGGGAGATACGAGCAGTACTTC | CASSPGVGGRYEQYF
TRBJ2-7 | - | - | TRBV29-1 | TGCAGCGTTGGCCGCTACGAGCAGTACTTC | CSVGRYEQYF
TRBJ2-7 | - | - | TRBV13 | TGTGCCAGCAGTGAGGGACGGACACCTTCCTACGAGCAGTACTTC | CASSEGRTPSYEQYF
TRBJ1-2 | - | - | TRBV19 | TGTGCCAGTAGTATAGTCGGTTATGGCTACACCTTC | CASSIVGYGYTF
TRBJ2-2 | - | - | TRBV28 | TGTGCCAGCAGCCCAGAGCTGAACGGGGAGCTGTTTTTT | CASSPELNGELFF
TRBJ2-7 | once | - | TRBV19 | TGTGCCAGCAGCTTGGACGGGCAGGGTGGGTTCTACGAGCAGTACTTC | CASSLDGQGGFYEQYF
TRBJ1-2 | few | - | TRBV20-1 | TGCAGTGCTACCGGACAGACTAACTATGGCTACACCTTC | CSATGQTNYGYTF
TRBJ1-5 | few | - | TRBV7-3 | TGTGCCAGCAGCTACGGACCTGATCAGCCCCAGCATTTT | CASSYGPDQPQHF
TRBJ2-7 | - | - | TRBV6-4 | TGTGCCATTGCGCACGAGCAGTACTTC | CAIAHEQYF
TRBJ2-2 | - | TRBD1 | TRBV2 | TGTGCCGGCAGGGTGGGACAGACCGGGGAGCTGTTTTTT | CAGRVGQTGELFF
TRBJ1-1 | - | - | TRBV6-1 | TGTGCCAGCATCGAATCCAGGGAAACTGAAGCTTTCTTT | CASIESRETEAFF
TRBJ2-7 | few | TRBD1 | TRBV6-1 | TGTGCCGGTGGGGGACAGCTACTATTCTTC | CAGGGQLLFF
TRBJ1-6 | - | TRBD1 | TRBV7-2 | TGTGCCAGCAGCCCTTACGACAGGGAGGTTTCACCCCTCCACTTT | CASSPYDREVSPLHF
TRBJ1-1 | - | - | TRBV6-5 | TGTGCCAGCAGTTCCCCTCCTATGGGGACTGAAGCTTTCTTT | CASSSPPMGTEAFF
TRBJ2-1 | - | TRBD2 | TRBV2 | TGTGCCAGCGGACTAGCGGGAGGCCATGAGCAGTTCTTC | CASGLAGGHEQFF
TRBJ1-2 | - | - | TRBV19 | TGTGCCAGTAGTTACAGGGTCTACTATGGCTACACCTTC | CASSYRVYYGYTF
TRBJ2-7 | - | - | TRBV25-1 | TGTGCCAGCACCAGAAGGACTGTCTACGAGCAGTACTTC | CASTRRTVYEQYF
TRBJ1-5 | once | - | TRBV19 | TGTGCCAGTAGTACAATAGATCAGCCCCAGCATTTT | CASSTIDQPQHF
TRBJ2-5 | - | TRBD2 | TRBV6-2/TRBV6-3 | TGTGCCAGCAGTTACTTACCTACCTCTAGGCTAGCGGGACAAGAGACCCAGTACTTC | CASSYLPTSRLAGQETQYF
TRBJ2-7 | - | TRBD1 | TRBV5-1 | TGCGCCAGCAGCTTCGACAGGGCAACCTACGAGCAGTACTTC | CASSFDRATYEQYF
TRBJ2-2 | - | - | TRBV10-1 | TGCGCCAGCAGTGAGTCCTCCGGGGAGCTGTTTTTT | CASSESSGELFF
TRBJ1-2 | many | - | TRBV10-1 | TGCGCCAGCAGGGAGGGACGCTACACCTTC | CASREGRYTF
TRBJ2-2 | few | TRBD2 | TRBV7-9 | TGTGCCAGCAGCTTACTAGCGGGAGGCCTCACCGGGGAGCTGTTTTTT | CASSLLAGGLTGELFF